The clone carrying this T cell receptor (beta chain) was detected once. The antigen is unknown. A second PCR, run for about 6 to 11 cycles, used a sample-barcoded 5' primer plus a J-beta primer mix. Using its own MiXCR run on the 5' RACE reads, TCRdb lists one record per CDR3 protein. The sample has 650,000 or so distinct CDR3 sequences; 52% are singletons. This entry belongs to a study of blood T cells in healthy people across ages. Study-wide results and caveats: Per million T cells, TCR beta diversity dropped about linearly as age rose.

There are 12 residues in the CDR3. V was pared by 4 bases and J by 5 bases, with 8 bases between. The germline V gene encodes CDR1 ENHRY and CDR2 SYGVKD. The clonotype was recovered from a woman of 80 years or more in good health. V and J are TRBV10-3 and TRBJ1-1; maybe TRBD1 (5 bases). Specimen: blood. In DNA form, the CDR3 reads TGTGCCATCAGTGTGGGGGATACTGAAGCTTTCTTT. Its protein product is CAISVGDTEAFF.